The rows below give T cell receptor beta chains drawn from one sample of a study of cytomegalovirus exposure and HLA in healthy donors. TCRdb's copy holds only in-frame clones and misses some; the assay was immunoSEQ multiplex PCR. The sample records 210,000 or so clones, just under 80% being singletons. The source material was PBMCs. The receptors shown here come from a boy aged 10-17 years in good health and CMV-seronegative. Both conserved end residues are trimmed from each CDR3.

CDR3 | V
ASSLWAGGTTDTQY | TRBV7-7
ASSWGTSSEQF | TRBV5-5
ASSLQTGDRAGGYT | TRBV4-2
ASSTNRGGAF | TRBV11-2
ASSPTNRGLSTDTQY | TRBV27
ASSPSQGTYEQY | TRBV23-1
ASSEGRGESADTQY | TRBV6-1
ASSKLGTVFSTQPQH | TRBV21-1
ASSVSGGSHSYNEQF | TRBV9
ASSTNRVDEAF | TRBV7-8